The present T cell receptor (beta chain) was sequenced within a study of blood T cell repertoires in COVID-19. Study as a whole: Sites across the United States, Italy and Spain contributed samples from acute and convalescent COVID-19. From T cells, B-cell-depleted T cells, or PBMCs came the material, which was cDNA or gDNA.

Germline values: CDR1 KGHSH, CDR2 LQKENI. Losses at the gene ends were 1 base for V and 6 bases for J; bases not matched to a gene: 15. The CDR3 loop spans 18 amino acids. This clone appeared a few times. Under the authors' procedure: Nucleated cell number was recorded as an estimate derived from reference gene primer amplification. The method was immunoSEQ multiplex PCR; TCRdb's version includes in-frame clones alone and lacks a portion of them. V, J and clone size are taken as reported in that table, and D and trimming were inferred from the DNA itself. Of approximately 150,000 clones detected, about four fifths appear once; the ten largest clones hold around 2.7%.

The sample was peripheral blood. The V and J genes are TRBV18 and TRBJ2-7, with TRBD2 identical over 10 bases. This TCR was sampled from a woman aged 80 or over with COVID-19, enrolled during active disease. As DNA, the CDR3 is TGTGCCAGCTCACCACTAGCGGGGGGCCACCCCACGGCGCGCGAGCAGTACTTC. It is translated as CASSPLAGGHPTAREQYF.